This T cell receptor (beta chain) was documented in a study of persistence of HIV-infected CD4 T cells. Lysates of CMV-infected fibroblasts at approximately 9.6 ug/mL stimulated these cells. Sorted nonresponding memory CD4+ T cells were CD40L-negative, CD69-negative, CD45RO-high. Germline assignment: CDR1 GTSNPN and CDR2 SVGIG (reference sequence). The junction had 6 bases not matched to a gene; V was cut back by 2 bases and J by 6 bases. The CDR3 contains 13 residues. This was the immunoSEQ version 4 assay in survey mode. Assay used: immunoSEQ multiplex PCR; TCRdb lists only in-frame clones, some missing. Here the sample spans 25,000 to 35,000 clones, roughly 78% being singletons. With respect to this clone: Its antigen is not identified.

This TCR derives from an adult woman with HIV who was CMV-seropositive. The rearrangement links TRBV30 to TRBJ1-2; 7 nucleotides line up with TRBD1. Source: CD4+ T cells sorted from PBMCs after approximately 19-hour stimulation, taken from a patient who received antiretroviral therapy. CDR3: CAWSHTGENGYTF. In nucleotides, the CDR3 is TGTGCCTGGAGTCATACAGGGGAGAATGGCTACACCTTC.